The next 21 T cell receptor beta chains were all read from a single sample in a study of post-analysis software for immune sequencing data. No antigen has been assigned to these receptors. Sequencing libraries made from TCR beta cDNA carried unique molecular identifiers. One entry per CDR3 protein results from TCRdb running MiXCR on the PCR reads. The sample includes some 190,000 distinct CDR3 sequences, over 25% of them seen just once. Study conclusions and caveats: Among roughly 5 TRBV segments more frequent in patients than controls were TRBV5-6, TRBV5-1 and TRBV20-1.

Specimen: blood. The receptors were gathered from a girl aged 2-17 years with multiple sclerosis.

This clonotype has just a few counts. The rearrangement joins TRBV11-3 to TRBJ2-7; 12 nucleotides line up with TRBD1. Germline V gives CDR1 SGHNT, CDR2 YENEEA. The CDR3 loop spans 15 amino acids. With V trimmed by 5 bases and J by 5 bases, 7 bases remained unmatched. This CDR3 reads CASSQGQGAKNEQYF. The CDR3 DNA is TGTGCCAGCAGCCAGGGACAGGGGGCGAAAAACGAGCAGTACTTC.

In the case of this clonotype: The junction shows a germline mismatch at one end, possibly a read error. The chain combines TRBV28 with TRBJ1-3; TRBD1 might be the D (6 bases). There are 19 residues in the CDR3. Germline values: CDR1 MDHEN, CDR2 SYDVKM. CDR3: CASSPQDRDTFLTGDTIYF. In nucleotides, the CDR3 is TGTGCCAGCAGTCCGCAAGACCGGGACACCTTCTTGACTGGAGACACCATATATTTT.

This clonotype appeared a few times. This chain uses TRBV28 with TRBJ1-1, with a tentative D call TRBD1 (5 bases). Trimming took off 7 bases at V and 3 bases at J, with 12 bases between the two ends. CDR3 length: 13 amino acids. Germline values: CDR1 MDHEN, CDR2 SYDVKM. This CDR3 reads CASINGGDTEAFF. DNA of the CDR3: TGTGCCAGCATCAATGGGGGGGACACTGAAGCTTTCTTT.

This clonotype was detected ten times or more. The J gene is TRBJ1-2, the V gene TRBV4-1; no clear D gene. CDR1 MGHRA and CDR2 YSYEKL come from the germline V gene. V lost 0 bases, J lost 3 bases, and 11 bases lay in between. CDR3 length: 15 residues. CDR3 region: CASSQEGTPYYGYTF. The CDR3, as DNA: TGCGCCAGCAGCCAAGAGGGCACGCCCTACTATGGCTACACCTTC.

The genes are TRBV12-3 or TRBV12-4 and TRBJ2-3, with TRBD2 as a possible D gene (6 bases). Trimming took 7 bases from V and 13 from J, leaving 24 bases between them. The CDR3 runs to 14 residues. CDR3 nucleotide sequence: TGTGCCAGCATCAAACGGGGGAGCACAGATGTGGAGTATTTT. The encoded protein is CASIKRGSTDVEYF.

This clonotype was recorded a few times. The CDR3 sequence is CASSLGQGYNEQFF. CDR3 sequence (DNA): TGTGCCAGCAGCTTAGGCCAAGGGTACAATGAGCAGTTCTTC. This chain joins TRBV7-2 and TRBJ2-1, with D unresolved. V lost 1 base and J 4 bases, leaving 8 bases between the germline ends. Looked up from germline, CDR1 is SGHTA and CDR2 is FQGNSA. CDR3 length: 14 residues. Supplemented by reference TRBV7-2 and TRBJ2-1, the full variable domain reads GAGVSQSPSNKVTEKGKDVELRCDPISGHTALYWYRQSLGQGLEFLIYFQGNSAPDKSGLPSDRFSAERTGGSVSTLTIQRTQQEDSAVYLCASSLGQGYNEQFFGPGTRLTVL.

In this sample, this clonotype turned up many times. The rearrangement uses TRBV4-1 and TRBJ2-5; no clear D. With 1 base removed from V and 5 bases from J, the gap between germline ends came to 8 bases. This CDR3 spans 13 amino acids. Germline V lookup: CDR1 MGHRA, CDR2 YSYEKL. Written as DNA, the CDR3 is TGCGCCAGCAGCCAAGTACTCGGGGAGACCCAGTACTTC. Its protein is CASSQVLGETQYF.

This clonotype was counted many times. This chain connects TRBV29-1 to TRBJ2-3; D is tentatively TRBD1 or TRBD2 (5 bases each). The CDR3 is made up of 14 amino acids. V was shortened by 2 bases and J by 0 bases, with 9 bases between the two germline ends. Germline CDR1 is SQVTM and CDR2 is ANQGSEA. The CDR3 region is CSVETRGSTDTQYF. DNA of the CDR3: TGCAGCGTTGAAACGAGGGGAAGCACAGATACGCAGTATTTT.

The chain links TRBV3-1 to TRBJ1-2; 8 nucleotides agree with TRBD1. Germline CDR1 LGHDT, CDR2 YNNKEL (reference sequence). There are 14 residues in the CDR3. V gave up 3 bases and J gave up 2 bases; unmatched junction bases: 2. CDR3 sequence reads: CASSHGQGNYGYTF. The CDR3 nucleotides are TGTGCCAGCAGCCACGGACAGGGAAACTATGGCTACACCTTC.

The rearrangement joins TRBV2 to TRBJ2-7; no reliable D call. The closer fit of TRBJ2-5 to the DNA end suggests the J call may be wrong. In germline, CDR1 is SNHLY, CDR2 FYNNEI. CDR3 length equals 14 residues. For the CDR3, the DNA is TGTGCCAGCAGTGAAGCGCGAAATCTAGAGACCCAGTACTTC. Residues: CASSEARNLETQYF.

This clonotype was observed at least ten times. The chain uses TRBV7-2 and TRBJ2-5, with D tentatively TRBD1 (6 bases). The germline V and J ends were trimmed by 5 bases and 5 bases, with 21 bases remaining between them. This CDR3 spans 16 amino acids. Germline assignment: CDR1 SGHTA and CDR2 FQGNSA. The CDR3 sequence is CASSPQGPGSGETQYF. CDR3 bases: TGTGCCAGCAGCCCACAGGGACCGGGCTCGGGCGAGACCCAGTACTTC. The entire variable domain, with the rest obtained from reference TRBV7-2 and TRBJ2-5, is as follows: GAGVSQSPSNKVTEKGKDVELRCDPISGHTALYWYRQSLGQGLEFLIYFQGNSAPDKSGLPSDRFSAERTGGSVSTLTIQRTQQEDSAVYLCASSPQGPGSGETQYFGPGTRLLVL.

This clonotype appeared many times. V and J are TRBV18 and TRBJ2-3; TRBD1 matches at 7 bases. With 3 bases clipped from V and 0 bases from J, the junction kept 6 bases outside the gene matches. There are 16 residues in the CDR3. CDR1 is KGHSH and CDR2 is LQKENI in the germline V gene. CDR3 nucleotides: TGTGCCAGCTCACCCGGACAGGACCCTAGCACAGATACGCAGTATTTT. This sequence encodes CASSPGQDPSTDTQYF. Complete variable domain (other parts from reference TRBV18 and TRBJ2-3): NAGVMQNPRHLVRRRGQEARLRCSPMKGHSHVYWYRQLPEEGLKFMVYLQKENIIDESGMPKERFSAEFPKEGPSILRIQQVVRGDSAAYFCASSPGQDPSTDTQYFGPGTRLTVL.

This clonotype was counted between two and nine times. This clone may be a read error of a much larger clone one base away. The chain recombines TRBV5-1 with TRBJ2-5; D is possibly TRBD1 (7 bases). The CDR3 is 14 residues long. The germline V gene encodes CDR1 SGHRS and CDR2 YFSETQ. The DNA of the CDR3 is TGCACCAGCAGCTTGGCGGGACAGCAAGAGACCCAGTACTTC. This sequence encodes CTSSLAGQQETQYF. The full variable domain, its missing parts supplied by reference TRBV5-1 and TRBJ2-5, is KAGVTQTPRYLIKTRGQQVTLSCSPISGHRSVSWYQQTPGQGLQFLFEYFSETQRNKGNFPGRFSGRQFSNSRSEMNVSTLELGDSALYLCTSSLAGQQETQYFGPGTRLLVL.

The V and J genes are TRBV20-1 and TRBJ1-1; possibly TRBD1 for D (5 bases). The V end was cut by 6 bases, the J end by 3 bases, with 14 bases between. The CDR3 extends over 13 amino acids. Germline CDR1 is DFQATT and CDR2 is SNEGSKA (reference sequence). Here the CDR3 DNA reads TGCAGTGCCGGAGCTTCGGGGGACACTGAAGCTTTCTTT. Amino acids: CSAGASGDTEAFF.

As regards this clonotype: Being one base from a much bigger clone, this may be a read error. The chain uses TRBV20-1 and TRBJ2-1; the D gene is possibly TRBD2 (6 bases). With 0 bases removed from V and 4 bases from J, the gap between germline ends came to 13 bases. The CDR3 is made up of 15 amino acids. CDR1 is DFQATT and CDR2 is SNEGSKA in the germline V gene (reference sequence). The CDR3 loop is CSARDLARAYNEQFF. The CDR3 bases are TGCAGTGCTAGAGATCTAGCGAGAGCGTACAATGAGCAGTTCTTC.

This clonotype was counted many times. The rearrangement links TRBV29-1 to TRBJ2-3; D call uncertain. Trimming left V 1 base short and J 0 bases short, with 11 bases between. Germline CDR1 is SQVTM and CDR2 is ANQGSEA. This CDR3 has 15 residues. CDR3 loop: CSVEGKASSTDTQYF. DNA for the CDR3: TGCAGCGTTGAAGGGAAGGCCTCTAGCACAGATACGCAGTATTTT.

The rearrangement uses TRBV20-1 and TRBJ2-5, with D unclear. The CDR3 has 13 residues. Germline V CDR1 and CDR2: DFQATT, SNEGSKA (reference sequence). Trimming took 3 bases from V and 3 from J, leaving 11 bases between them. The CDR3 here is CSASWAVKETQYF. The CDR3 coding sequence is TGCAGTGCTAGTTGGGCCGTCAAAGAGACCCAGTACTTC.

The chain couples TRBV5-6 to TRBJ2-7, with D perhaps assigned TRBD1 or TRBD2 (6 bases each). The V gene's germline CDR1 is SGHDT and CDR2 YYEEEE. This CDR3 is 17 amino acids long. Trimming cost V 3 bases and J 0 bases, with 19 bases left between them. The CDR3 DNA follows: TGTGCCAGCAGCTCCGACCTGGTTTGGGGGGCCTCCTACGAGCAGTACTTC. Translated, it gives CASSSDLVWGASYEQYF.

The chain links TRBV6-5 to TRBJ1-3; 7 bases match TRBD1. Germline-derived CDR1 and CDR2 are MNHEY and SVGAGI. CDR3 length: 17 residues. V shed 6 bases and J 3 bases; nucleotides not matched to a gene: 14. The CDR3: CASRLTRQGSGGNTIYF. The CDR3 DNA follows: TGTGCCAGCAGGCTCACTCGACAGGGCAGCGGTGGAAACACCATATATTTT.

There are many counts of this clonotype. The chain is built from TRBV12-3 or TRBV12-4 and TRBJ2-1; 12 nucleotides line up with TRBD2. This CDR3 has 15 amino acids. Germline trimming cut 7 bases from V and 5 bases from J; bases unmatched to any gene: 6. The CDR3 bases are TGTGCCAGCACCCTAGCGGGGGGGGTCAACAATGAGCAGTTCTTC. Translated, it gives CASTLAGGVNNEQFF.

The rearrangement uses TRBV10-2 and TRBJ2-7; D is unclear. From germline, CDR1 is WSHSY and CDR2 SAAADI. This CDR3 is 16 amino acids long. V lost 2 bases and J 2 bases, leaving 16 bases between the germline ends. The CDR3 DNA reads as TGCGCCAGCAGTGAGAGGTGCGGTAGATTGACCTACGAGCAGTACTTC. Translation gives CASSERCGRLTYEQYF.